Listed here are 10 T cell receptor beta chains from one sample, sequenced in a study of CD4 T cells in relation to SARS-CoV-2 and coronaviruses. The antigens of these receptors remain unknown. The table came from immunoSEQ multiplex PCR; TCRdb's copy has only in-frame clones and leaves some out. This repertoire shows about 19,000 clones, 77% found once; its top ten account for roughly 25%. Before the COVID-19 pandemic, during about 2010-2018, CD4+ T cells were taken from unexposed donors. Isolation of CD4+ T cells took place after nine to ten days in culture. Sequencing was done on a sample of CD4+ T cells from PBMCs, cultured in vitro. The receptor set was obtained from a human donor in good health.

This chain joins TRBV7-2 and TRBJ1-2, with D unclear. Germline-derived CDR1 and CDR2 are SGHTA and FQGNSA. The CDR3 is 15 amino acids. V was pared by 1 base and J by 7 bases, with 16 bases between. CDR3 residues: CASSLGRTWPGGYTF. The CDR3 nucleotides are TGTGCCAGCAGCTTAGGACGGACGTGGCCAGGTGGCTACACCTTC.

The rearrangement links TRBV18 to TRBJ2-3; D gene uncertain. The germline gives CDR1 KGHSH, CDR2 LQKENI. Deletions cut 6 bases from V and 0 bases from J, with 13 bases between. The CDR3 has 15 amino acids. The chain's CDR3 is CASSAQPVSTDTQYF. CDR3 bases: TGTGCCAGCTCGGCCCAGCCGGTGAGCACAGATACGCAGTATTTT. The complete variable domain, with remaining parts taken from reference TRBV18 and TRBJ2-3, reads NAGVMQNPRHLVRRRGQEARLRCSPMKGHSHVYWYRQLPEEGLKFMVYLQKENIIDESGMPKERFSAEFPKEGPSILRIQQVVRGDSAAYFCASSAQPVSTDTQYFGPGTRLTVL.

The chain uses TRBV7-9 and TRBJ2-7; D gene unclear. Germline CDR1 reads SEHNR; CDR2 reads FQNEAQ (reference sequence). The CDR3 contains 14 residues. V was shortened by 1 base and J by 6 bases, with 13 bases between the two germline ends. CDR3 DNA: TGTGCCAGCAGCTTAGTAGGTCCAAGGGTCGAGCAGTACTTC. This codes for CASSLVGPRVEQYF. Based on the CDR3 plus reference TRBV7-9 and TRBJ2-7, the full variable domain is DTGVSQNPRHKITKRGQNVTFRCDPISEHNRLYWYRQTLGQGPEFLTYFQNEAQLEKSRLLSDRFSAERPKGSFSTLEIQRTEQGDSAMYLCASSLVGPRVEQYFGPGTRLTVT.

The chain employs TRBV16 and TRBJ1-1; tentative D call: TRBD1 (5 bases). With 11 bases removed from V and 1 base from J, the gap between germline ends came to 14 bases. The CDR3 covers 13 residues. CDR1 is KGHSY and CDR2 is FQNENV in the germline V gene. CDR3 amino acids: CASLGQGNTEAFF. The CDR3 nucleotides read TGTGCCTCCCTCGGGCAGGGGAACACTGAAGCTTTCTTT.

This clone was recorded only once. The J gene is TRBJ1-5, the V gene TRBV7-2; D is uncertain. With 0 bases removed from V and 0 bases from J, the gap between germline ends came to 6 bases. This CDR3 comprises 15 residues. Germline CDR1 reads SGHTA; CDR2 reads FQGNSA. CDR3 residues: CASSLAGISNQPQHF. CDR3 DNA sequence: TGTGCCAGCAGCTTAGCCGGAATTAGCAATCAGCCCCAGCATTTT.

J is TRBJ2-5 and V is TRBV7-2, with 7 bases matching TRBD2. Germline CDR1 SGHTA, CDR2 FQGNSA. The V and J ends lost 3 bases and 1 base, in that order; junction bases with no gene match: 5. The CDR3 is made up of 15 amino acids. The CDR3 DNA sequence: TGTGCCAGCAGCTTCTTAGCGGGTACCCAAGAGACCCAGTACTTC. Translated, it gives CASSFLAGTQETQYF.

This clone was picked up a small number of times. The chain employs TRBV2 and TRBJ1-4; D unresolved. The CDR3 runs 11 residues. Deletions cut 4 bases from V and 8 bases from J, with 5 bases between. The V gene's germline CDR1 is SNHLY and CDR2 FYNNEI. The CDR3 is CASSVWEKLFF. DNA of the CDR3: TGTGCCAGCAGTGTCTGGGAAAAACTGTTTTTT.

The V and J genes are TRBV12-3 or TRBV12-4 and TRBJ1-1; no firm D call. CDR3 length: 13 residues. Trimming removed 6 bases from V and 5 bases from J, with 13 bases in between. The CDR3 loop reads CASSPPGETEAFF. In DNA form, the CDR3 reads TGTGCCAGCAGCCCCCCTGGGGAGACTGAAGCTTTCTTT.

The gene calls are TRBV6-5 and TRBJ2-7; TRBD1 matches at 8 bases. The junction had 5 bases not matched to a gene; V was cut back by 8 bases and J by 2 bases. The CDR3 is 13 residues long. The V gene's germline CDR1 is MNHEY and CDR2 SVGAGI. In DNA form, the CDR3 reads TGTGCCAGCGACAGGGGCGGACCCTACGAGCAGTACTTC. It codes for CASDRGGPYEQYF.

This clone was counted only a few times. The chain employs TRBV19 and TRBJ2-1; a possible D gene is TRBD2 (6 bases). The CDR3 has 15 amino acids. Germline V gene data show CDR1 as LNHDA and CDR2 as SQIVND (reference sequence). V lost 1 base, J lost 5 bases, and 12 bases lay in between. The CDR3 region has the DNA TGTGCCAGTAGTATAGGCCGGGAGTGGAACAATGAGCAGTTCTTC. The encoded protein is CASSIGREWNNEQFF.